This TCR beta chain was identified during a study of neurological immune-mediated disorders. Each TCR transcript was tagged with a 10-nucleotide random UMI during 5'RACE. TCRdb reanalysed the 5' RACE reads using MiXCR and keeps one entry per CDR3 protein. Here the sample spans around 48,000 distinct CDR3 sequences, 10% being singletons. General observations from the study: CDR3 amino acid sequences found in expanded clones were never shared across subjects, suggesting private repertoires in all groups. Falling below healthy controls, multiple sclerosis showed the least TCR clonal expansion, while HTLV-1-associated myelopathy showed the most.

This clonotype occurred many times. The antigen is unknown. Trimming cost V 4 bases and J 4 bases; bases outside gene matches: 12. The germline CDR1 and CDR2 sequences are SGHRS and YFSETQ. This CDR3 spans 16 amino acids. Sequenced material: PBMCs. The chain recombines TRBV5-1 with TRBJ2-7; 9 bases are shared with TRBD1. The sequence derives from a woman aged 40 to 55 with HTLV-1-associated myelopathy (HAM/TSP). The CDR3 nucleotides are TGCGCCAGCAGCACGGGGGACGGGACAGGGTTTTACGAGCAGTACTTC. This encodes CASSTGDGTGFYEQYF.